The 2 T cell receptor beta chains below come from one sample, sequenced in a study of T cells in Graves' hyperthyroidism and ophthalmopathy (dated by TCRdb to about 2019). Library method: multiplex PCR. Sequencing was carried out with an Illumina HiSeq 2000. The TCR beta CDR3 regions were amplified from the RNA transcripts. The first round of RT-PCR for the TCR CDR3 was performed with the HTBI primer set and the Qiagen OneStep RT-PCR kit. The public reads were run again by TCRdb, first through fastp at Q25 and then through MiXCR, and only productive beta chains were kept. Duplicate CDR3 protein sequences are folded into a single record with the most common DNA and genes. Counted in this sample were roughly 160,000 distinct CDR3 sequences; over 8% of them appeared once. Of the sample, 22% falls within the top ten clones. Sequencing input: blood. These receptors were taken from a woman between 18 and 30 years old with Graves' hyperthyroidism that later progressed to Graves' ophthalmopathy.

There are many counts of this clonotype. The rearrangement uses TRBV7-9 and TRBJ2-7; the D is unclear. Trimming pared 7 bases from V and 0 bases from J, leaving 13 bases between. CDR1 is SEHNR, CDR2 FQNEAQ, per germline (reference sequence). The CDR3 contains 14 residues. The CDR3: CASTPGSLSYEQYF. The CDR3 DNA reads TGTGCCAGCACCCCAGGAAGCCTCTCCTACGAGCAGTACTTC.

This clonotype has ten or more counts. The J gene is TRBJ1-5, the V gene TRBV20-1, with 8 positions matching TRBD1. The CDR3 sequence is 15 residues long. Germline lookup yields CDR1 DFQATT and CDR2 SNEGSKA (reference sequence). V shed 2 bases, J shed 0 bases, and the junction held 3 bases outside the gene matches. Here the CDR3 DNA reads TGCAGTGCTAGAAGGACAGGGTTTAGCAATCAGCCCCAGCATTTT. Amino acid sequence: CSARRTGFSNQPQHF.